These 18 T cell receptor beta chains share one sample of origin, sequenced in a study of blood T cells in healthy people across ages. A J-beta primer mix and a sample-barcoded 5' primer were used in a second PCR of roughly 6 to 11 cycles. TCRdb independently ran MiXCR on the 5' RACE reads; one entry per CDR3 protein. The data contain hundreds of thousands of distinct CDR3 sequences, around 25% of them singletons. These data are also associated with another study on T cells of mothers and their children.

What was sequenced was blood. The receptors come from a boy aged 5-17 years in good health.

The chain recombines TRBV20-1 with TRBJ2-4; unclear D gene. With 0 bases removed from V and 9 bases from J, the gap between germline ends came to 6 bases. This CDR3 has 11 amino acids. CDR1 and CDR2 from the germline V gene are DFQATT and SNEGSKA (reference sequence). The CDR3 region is CSARDLSIQYF. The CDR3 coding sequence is TGCAGTGCTAGAGATCTGAGCATTCAGTACTTC.

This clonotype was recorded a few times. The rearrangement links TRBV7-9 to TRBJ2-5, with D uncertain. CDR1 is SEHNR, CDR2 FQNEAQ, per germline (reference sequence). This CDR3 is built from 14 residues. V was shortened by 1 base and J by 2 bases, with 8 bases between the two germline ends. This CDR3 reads CASSLGEVQETQYF. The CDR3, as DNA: TGTGCCAGCAGCTTAGGTGAAGTACAAGAGACCCAGTACTTC. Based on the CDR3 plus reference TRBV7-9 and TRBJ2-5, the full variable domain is DTGVSQNPRHKITKRGQNVTFRCDPISEHNRLYWYRQTLGQGPEFLTYFQNEAQLEKSRLLSDRFSAERPKGSFSTLEIQRTEQGDSAMYLCASSLGEVQETQYFGPGTRLLVL.

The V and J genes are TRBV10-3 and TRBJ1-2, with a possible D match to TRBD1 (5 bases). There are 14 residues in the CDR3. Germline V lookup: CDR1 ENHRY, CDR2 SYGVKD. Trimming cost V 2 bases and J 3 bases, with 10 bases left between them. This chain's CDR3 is CAISEGDGDYGYTF. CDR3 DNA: TGTGCCATCAGTGAGGGGGACGGGGACTATGGCTACACCTTC.

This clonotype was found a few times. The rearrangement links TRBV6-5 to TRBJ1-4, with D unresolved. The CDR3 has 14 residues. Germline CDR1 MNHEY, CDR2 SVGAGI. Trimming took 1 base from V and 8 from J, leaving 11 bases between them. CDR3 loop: CASSYYRVAEKLFF. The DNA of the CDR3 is TGTGCCAGCAGTTACTATAGGGTTGCGGAAAAACTGTTTTTT.

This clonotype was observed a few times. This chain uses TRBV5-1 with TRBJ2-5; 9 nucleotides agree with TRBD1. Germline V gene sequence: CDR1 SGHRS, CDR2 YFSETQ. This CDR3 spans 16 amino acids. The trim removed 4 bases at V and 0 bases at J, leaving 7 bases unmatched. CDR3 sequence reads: CASSIGTGPNQETQYF. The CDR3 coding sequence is TGCGCCAGCAGCATAGGGACAGGGCCTAACCAAGAGACCCAGTACTTC.

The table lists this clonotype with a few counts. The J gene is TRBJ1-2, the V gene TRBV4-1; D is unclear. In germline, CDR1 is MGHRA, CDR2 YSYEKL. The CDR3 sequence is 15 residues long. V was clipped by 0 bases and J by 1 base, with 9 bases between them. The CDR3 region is CASSQDGRSNYGYTF. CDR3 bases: TGCGCCAGCAGCCAAGATGGGCGGAGTAACTATGGCTACACCTTC.

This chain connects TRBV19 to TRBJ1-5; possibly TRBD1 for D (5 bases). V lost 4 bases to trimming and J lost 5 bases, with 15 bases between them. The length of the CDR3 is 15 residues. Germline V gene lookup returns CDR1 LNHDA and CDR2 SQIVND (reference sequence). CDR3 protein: CASSTAGRWYQPQHF. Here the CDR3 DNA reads TGTGCCAGTAGTACCGCAGGGCGGTGGTATCAGCCCCAGCATTTT.

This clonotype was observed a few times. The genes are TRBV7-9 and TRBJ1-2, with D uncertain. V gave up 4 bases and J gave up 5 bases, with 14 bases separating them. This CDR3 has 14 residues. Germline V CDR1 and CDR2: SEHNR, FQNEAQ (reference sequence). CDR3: CASSSLAGEYGYTF. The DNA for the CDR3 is TGTGCCAGCAGCTCCCTCGCCGGGGAGTATGGCTACACCTTC.

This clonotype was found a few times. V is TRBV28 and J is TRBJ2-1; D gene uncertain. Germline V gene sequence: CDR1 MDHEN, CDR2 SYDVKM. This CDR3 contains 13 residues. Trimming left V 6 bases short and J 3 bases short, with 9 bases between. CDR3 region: CASRAGFYNEQFF. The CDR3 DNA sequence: TGTGCCAGCAGAGCCGGGTTCTACAATGAGCAGTTCTTC. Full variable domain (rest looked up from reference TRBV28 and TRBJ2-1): DVKVTQSSRYLVKRTGEKVFLECVQDMDHENMFWYRQDPGLGLRLIYFSYDVKMKEKGDIPEGYSVSREKKERFSLILESASTNQTSMYLCASRAGFYNEQFFGPGTRLTVL.

The CDR3 loop is CASSEDIGQPQHF. The CDR3 nucleotides are TGTGCCAGCAGTGAAGACATCGGTCAGCCCCAGCATTTT. The chain links TRBV2 to TRBJ1-5; no clear D. Per germline, CDR1 SNHLY and CDR2 FYNNEI. This CDR3 spans 13 amino acids. The V gene lost 1 base and the J gene lost 6 bases, with 7 bases spanning the gap.

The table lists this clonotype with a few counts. The CDR3 region is CSAVRGGMETQYF. DNA of the CDR3: TGCAGTGCAGTCCGGGGAGGCATGGAGACCCAGTACTTC. The chain employs TRBV20-1 and TRBJ2-5; weak D call: TRBD2 (6 bases). Trimming removed 6 bases at V and 5 bases at J, with 16 bases between. This CDR3 comprises 13 residues. Germline CDR1 DFQATT, CDR2 SNEGSKA (reference sequence).

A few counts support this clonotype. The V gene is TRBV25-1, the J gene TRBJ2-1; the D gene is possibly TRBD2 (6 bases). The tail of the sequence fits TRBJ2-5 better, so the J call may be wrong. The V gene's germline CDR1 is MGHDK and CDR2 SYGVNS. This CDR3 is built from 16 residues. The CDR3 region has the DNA TGTGCCAGCAGAGGGACTCAGAACTTCAACCTAGAGACCCAGTACTTC. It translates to CASRGTQNFNLETQYF.

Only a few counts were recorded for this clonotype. As DNA, the CDR3 is TGCAGTGCTTTCTACAGGGATAAAGGAGATACTGAAGCTTTCTTT. Amino acid sequence: CSAFYRDKGDTEAFF. The V call is TRBV20-1, the J call TRBJ1-1; D is perhaps TRBD1 (6 bases). Germline CDR1 and CDR2: DFQATT and SNEGSKA (reference sequence). The CDR3 is 15 residues long. The V gene lost 5 bases and the J gene lost 5 bases, with 21 bases spanning the gap.

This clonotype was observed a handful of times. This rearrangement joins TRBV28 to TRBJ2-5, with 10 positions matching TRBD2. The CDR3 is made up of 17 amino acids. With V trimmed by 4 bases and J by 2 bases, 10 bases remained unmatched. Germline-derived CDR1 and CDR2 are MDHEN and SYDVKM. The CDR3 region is CASSWASGGIYQETQYF. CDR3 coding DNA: TGTGCCAGCAGTTGGGCTAGCGGGGGTATTTATCAAGAGACCCAGTACTTC.

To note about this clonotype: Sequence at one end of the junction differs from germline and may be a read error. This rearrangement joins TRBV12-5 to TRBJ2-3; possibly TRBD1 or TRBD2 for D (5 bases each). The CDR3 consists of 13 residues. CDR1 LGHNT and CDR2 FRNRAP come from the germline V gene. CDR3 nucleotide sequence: TGTGCTAGTGCCCCTGGGGGAACAGATACGCTGTATTTT. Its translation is CASAPGGTDTLYF.

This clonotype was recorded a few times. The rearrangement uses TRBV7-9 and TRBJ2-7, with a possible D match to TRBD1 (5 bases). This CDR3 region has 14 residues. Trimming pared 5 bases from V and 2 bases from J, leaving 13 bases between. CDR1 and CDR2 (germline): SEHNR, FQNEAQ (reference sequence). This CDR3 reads CASSPRGRTYEQYF. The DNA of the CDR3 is TGTGCCAGCAGCCCTAGGGGCAGGACCTACGAGCAGTACTTC.

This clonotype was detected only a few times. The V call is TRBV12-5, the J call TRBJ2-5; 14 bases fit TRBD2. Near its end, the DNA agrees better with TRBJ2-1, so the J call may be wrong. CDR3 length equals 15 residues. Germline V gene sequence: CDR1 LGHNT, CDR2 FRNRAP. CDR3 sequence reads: CASGMTSGGAREQFF. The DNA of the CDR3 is TGTGCTAGTGGCATGACTAGCGGGGGGGCAAGGGAGCAGTTCTTC.

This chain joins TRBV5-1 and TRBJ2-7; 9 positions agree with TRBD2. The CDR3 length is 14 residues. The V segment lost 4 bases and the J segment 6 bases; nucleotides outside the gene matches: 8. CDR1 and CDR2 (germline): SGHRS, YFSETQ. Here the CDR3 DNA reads TGCGCCAGCAGCGTTAGCGGGGGCAGGGGCGAGCAGTACTTC. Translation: CASSVSGGRGEQYF.